The 26 T cell receptor beta chains below were found in one sample sequenced in a study of blood T cell repertoires in COVID-19. The table came from immunoSEQ multiplex PCR; TCRdb's copy has only in-frame clones and leaves some out. Of 200,000 or so clones detected, 86% appear once; the ten largest clones hold 3% to 4%. Sequencing input: PBMCs or T cells enriched from blood (not recorded which). The source is a woman aged 35 to 49 with acute COVID-19.

The rearrangement links TRBV28 to TRBJ1-5; tentatively, D is TRBD1 (5 bases). Trimming removed 5 bases from V and 0 bases from J, with 11 bases in between. The germline gives CDR1 MDHEN, CDR2 SYDVKM. The CDR3 length is 15 residues. Here the CDR3 reads CASSTGGNSNQPQHF. The DNA of the CDR3 is TGTGCCAGCAGTACTGGGGGGAATAGCAATCAGCCCCAGCATTTT. The full variable domain, rest sourced from reference TRBV28 and TRBJ1-5, is DVKVTQSSRYLVKRTGEKVFLECVQDMDHENMFWYRQDPGLGLRLIYFSYDVKMKEKGDIPEGYSVSREKKERFSLILESASTNQTSMYLCASSTGGNSNQPQHFGDGTRLSIL.

V usage is TRBV18 and J usage is TRBJ1-1, with D maybe TRBD1 (5 bases). V lost 5 bases and J lost 3, with 16 bases in between. CDR3 length: 15 amino acids. Germline loops: CDR1 KGHSH, CDR2 LQKENI. This chain's CDR3 is CASSSLRGDYTEAFF. The CDR3 nucleotides are TGTGCCAGCTCATCGTTGCGGGGGGACTACACTGAAGCTTTCTTT.

V gene TRBV15 combines with J gene TRBJ2-6, with D possibly TRBD1 on 6 matching bases. Germline V gives CDR1 LNHNV, CDR2 YYDKDF (reference sequence). CDR3 length: 19 amino acids. The V gene lost 4 bases and the J gene lost 0 bases, with 19 bases spanning the gap. The CDR3 DNA reads as TGTGCCACCAGCACCTTTCCCGGGACATCCTACTCTGGGGCCAACGTCCTGACTTTC. Its protein product is CATSTFPGTSYSGANVLTF.

This chain links TRBV5-1 with TRBJ1-1; the D is unclear. From germline, CDR1 is SGHRS and CDR2 YFSETQ. V was trimmed by 3 bases and J by 8 bases, leaving 11 bases between them. This CDR3 comprises 12 residues. In DNA form, the CDR3 reads TGCGCCAGCAGCTCCGACTTCAGAGAAGCTTTCTTT. It is translated as CASSSDFREAFF.

This clone was counted once. This sequence joins TRBV28 and TRBJ2-2; TRBD1 might be the D (6 bases). Germline CDR1 MDHEN, CDR2 SYDVKM. The V end lost 2 bases, the J end lost 3 bases, and 10 bases lay between the germline ends. This CDR3 is 15 amino acids long. CDR3 region: CASSLNRAYTGELFF. CDR3 DNA: TGTGCCAGCAGTTTAAACAGGGCTTACACCGGGGAGCTGTTTTTT.

This chain links TRBV5-6 with TRBJ1-1, with 7 bases aligning to TRBD1. The CDR3 length is 14 residues. Germline trimming cut 4 bases from V and 1 base from J; bases unmatched to any gene: 4. Per germline, CDR1 SGHDT and CDR2 YYEEEE. The CDR3 DNA reads TGTGCCAGCAGCACTGGACAGGCGAACACTGAAGCTTTCTTT. It codes for CASSTGQANTEAFF.

This clone was found once. The rearrangement links TRBV9 to TRBJ1-2, with D tentatively TRBD1 (6 bases). V lost 0 bases and J lost 4, with 10 bases in between. The CDR3 runs to 14 residues. In germline, CDR1 is SGDLS, CDR2 YYNGEE. In nucleotides, the CDR3 is TGTGCCAGCAGCGTAGTCGGACAGAGCTATGGCTACACCTTC. Translated, it gives CASSVVGQSYGYTF.

This chain uses TRBV7-6 with TRBJ2-5; 7 bases are a match to TRBD2. J gave up 3 bases and V 5 bases, and 3 bases lay outside the gene matches. The CDR3 consists of 13 residues. Germline-derived CDR1 and CDR2 are SGHVS and FNYEAQ. CDR3 DNA: TGTGCCAGCAGCGGACTAGAGGAAGAGACCCAGTACTTC. Translating gives CASSGLEEETQYF. The variable domain in full, with the rest retrieved from reference TRBV7-6 and TRBJ2-5, is GAGVSQSPRYKVTKRGQDVALRCDPISGHVSLYWYRQALGQGPEFLTYFNYEAQQDKSGLPNDRFSAERPEGSISTLTIQRTEQRDSAMYRCASSGLEEETQYFGPGTRLLVL.

The V gene is TRBV5-1, the J gene TRBJ2-2; tentative D call: TRBD2 (5 bases). Between the trimmed V and J ends, which lost 5 bases and 2 bases, there was a span of 10 bases. Germline values: CDR1 SGHRS, CDR2 YFSETQ. The CDR3 loop spans 14 amino acids. This CDR3 is CASSRSVNTGELFF. The CDR3 DNA sequence: TGCGCCAGCAGTCGTAGCGTAAACACCGGGGAGCTGTTTTTT.

The chain employs TRBV13 and TRBJ2-5; TRBD2 might be the D (6 bases). From germline, CDR1 is PRHDT and CDR2 FYEKMQ (reference sequence). The CDR3 runs 14 residues. Trimming shortened V by 0 bases and J by 3 bases, and 8 bases separated the two germline ends. The CDR3 region has the DNA TGTGCCAGCAGCTTAGGAGGAGGGAAAGAGACCCAGTACTTC. Amino acid sequence: CASSLGGGKETQYF. Supplemented by reference TRBV13 and TRBJ2-5, the full variable domain reads AAGVIQSPRHLIKEKRETATLKCYPIPRHDTVYWYQQGPGQDPQFLISFYEKMQSDKGSIPDRFSAQQFSDYHSELNMSSLELGDSALYFCASSLGGGKETQYFGPGTRLLVL.

The V call is TRBV28, the J call TRBJ1-5; D is unresolved. This CDR3 region has 16 residues. Trimming removed 2 bases at V and 0 bases at J, with 11 bases between. The germline V gene has CDR1 MDHEN and CDR2 SYDVKM. CDR3 sequence reads: CASSLPGSISNQPQHF. CDR3 bases: TGTGCCAGCAGTTTACCGGGTTCGATTAGCAATCAGCCCCAGCATTTT.

The chain couples TRBV28 to TRBJ2-7; D remains unclear. In germline, CDR1 is MDHEN, CDR2 SYDVKM. Trimming removed 4 bases at V and 3 bases at J, with 16 bases between. This CDR3 spans 15 amino acids. CDR3 coding DNA: TGTGCCAGCAGTTCTCAAGACATTAGGTTCTACGAGCAGTACTTC. Translating it yields CASSSQDIRFYEQYF. The full variable domain, with the rest looked up from reference TRBV28 and TRBJ2-7, is DVKVTQSSRYLVKRTGEKVFLECVQDMDHENMFWYRQDPGLGLRLIYFSYDVKMKEKGDIPEGYSVSREKKERFSLILESASTNQTSMYLCASSSQDIRFYEQYFGPGTRLTVT.

The V and J genes are TRBV4-1 and TRBJ2-6; D is possibly TRBD1 (5 bases). V lost 2 bases and J lost 3, with 23 bases in between. The CDR3 is 20 residues long. Germline CDR1 is MGHRA and CDR2 is YSYEKL. The CDR3 nucleotides are TGCGCCAGCAGCCAATGGGCCGAGAGACAGTTAATAGATGGGGCCAACGTCCTGACTTTC. As protein: CASSQWAERQLIDGANVLTF.

The genes are TRBV5-1 and TRBJ2-7; 8 bases line up with TRBD1. Germline values: CDR1 SGHRS, CDR2 YFSETQ. The length of the CDR3 is 15 residues. The V gene end was trimmed by 3 bases and the J gene end by 2 bases; junction bases not matched to a gene: 7. The CDR3 here is CASSSNTGQAYEQYF. In DNA, the CDR3 is TGCGCCAGCAGCTCCAACACGGGACAGGCCTACGAGCAGTACTTC.

The rearrangement links TRBV7-2 to TRBJ2-7, with D possibly TRBD2 on 5 matching bases. V was shortened by 1 base and J by 4 bases, with 17 bases between the two germline ends. This CDR3 region has 16 residues. CDR1 SGHTA and CDR2 FQGNSA come from the germline V gene. CDR3 in amino acids: CASSLGPGKTGYEQYF. CDR3 DNA: TGTGCCAGCAGCTTAGGTCCCGGCAAGACGGGGTACGAGCAGTACTTC.

The rearrangement links TRBV27 to TRBJ1-3; unclear D gene. CDR1 and CDR2 (germline): MNHEY, SMNVEV (reference sequence). Between the trimmed V and J ends, which lost 7 bases and 0 bases, there was a span of 7 bases. The CDR3 contains 13 residues. The CDR3 region has the DNA TGTGCCAGCAAGAAGAGCTCTGGAAACACCATATATTTT. Translating it yields CASKKSSGNTIYF.

The chain couples TRBV4-1 to TRBJ2-4, with 11 bases matching TRBD2. Trimming cost V 4 bases and J 6 bases; bases outside gene matches: 5. This CDR3 region has 15 residues. Germline V lookup: CDR1 MGHRA, CDR2 YSYEKL. CDR3 DNA: TGCGCCAGCAGCCTTTTTAGCGGGGGGGGAAACATTCAGTACTTC. This sequence encodes CASSLFSGGGNIQYF.

This chain uses TRBV3-1 (or the pseudogene TRBV3-2) with TRBJ1-3, with D possibly being TRBD1 (5 bases). The germline gives CDR1 LGHDT, CDR2 YNNKEL (reference sequence). With 1 base removed from V and 3 bases from J, the gap between germline ends came to 7 bases. The CDR3 runs to 14 residues. As DNA, the CDR3 is TGTGCCAGCAGCCAAGGACAGCGTGGAAACACCATATATTTT. Protein sequence: CASSQGQRGNTIYF.

CDR3 amino acids: CASRPPTGHSYNEQFF. The DNA of the CDR3 is TGTGCCAGTAGGCCTCCGACGGGACACTCCTACAATGAGCAGTTCTTC. This chain uses TRBV19 with TRBJ2-1; the D gene is possibly TRBD1 (6 bases). Deletions cut 6 bases from V and 0 bases from J, with 15 bases between. The germline V gene encodes CDR1 LNHDA and CDR2 SQIVND (reference sequence). The CDR3 runs 16 residues. Using reference TRBV19 and TRBJ2-1 for the parts outside the CDR3, the full variable domain is DGGITQSPKYLFRKEGQNVTLSCEQNLNHDAMYWYRQDPGQGLRLIYYSQIVNDFQKGDIAEGYSVSREKKESFPLTVTSAQKNPTAFYLCASRPPTGHSYNEQFFGPGTRLTVL.

The J gene is TRBJ2-1, the V gene TRBV7-2, with D possibly matching TRBD2 (5 bases). Trimming removed 5 bases at V and 2 bases at J, with 19 bases between. Germline V gene data show CDR1 as SGHTA and CDR2 as FQGNSA. The CDR3 has 17 amino acids. The CDR3 loop reads CASSRVGNAGAYNEQFF. The CDR3 coding sequence is TGTGCCAGCAGCCGCGTCGGGAACGCGGGCGCCTACAATGAGCAGTTCTTC.

The chain couples TRBV7-2 to TRBJ2-7, with D tentatively TRBD2 (5 bases). V lost 8 bases to trimming and J lost 4 bases, with 9 bases between them. CDR1 SGHTA and CDR2 FQGNSA come from the germline V gene. CDR3 size: 11 residues. Here the CDR3 DNA reads TGTGCCAGCCGTAGCGAGTACGAGCAGTACTTC. It specifies CASRSEYEQYF.

V and J are TRBV7-2 and TRBJ2-3; TRBD2 matches 9 bases. With 1 base clipped from V and 8 bases from J, the junction kept 13 bases outside the gene matches. The CDR3 extends over 17 amino acids. Germline lookup yields CDR1 SGHTA and CDR2 FQGNSA. The CDR3 sequence: CASSLVGLAGVAGTQYF. In DNA form, the CDR3 reads TGTGCCAGCAGCTTAGTCGGTTTAGCGGGAGTAGCGGGTACGCAGTATTTT.

V usage is TRBV7-3 and J usage is TRBJ2-1, with TRBD2 as a possible D gene (6 bases). CDR3 length: 15 amino acids. Germline assignment: CDR1 SGHTA and CDR2 FQGTGA. The ends were cut back, 6 bases at V and 6 bases at J, with 18 bases in the middle. The CDR3 loop is CASSSEEGRGNEQFF. The CDR3 coding sequence is TGTGCCAGCAGTTCCGAGGAGGGTCGGGGCAATGAGCAGTTCTTC.

This chain connects TRBV6-5 to TRBJ2-1; D might be TRBD2 (6 bases). The CDR3 spans 16 residues. Germline CDR1 reads MNHEY; CDR2 reads SVGAGI. V was clipped by 2 bases and J by 7 bases, with 18 bases between them. CDR3 loop: CASSYLLGGVRNEQFF. The CDR3 nucleotides are TGTGCCAGCAGTTACCTCCTAGGAGGGGTGAGGAATGAGCAGTTCTTC.

The chain recombines TRBV4-3 with TRBJ1-2, with D tentatively TRBD1 (5 bases). The ends were cut back, 3 bases at V and 12 bases at J, with 20 bases in the middle. CDR1 is LGHNA and CDR2 is YSLEER in the germline V gene. The CDR3 runs 14 residues. CDR3 sequence (DNA): TGCGCCAGCAGCCAGGGGGGGGACTACTCCCCTAACACCTTC. It yields the protein CASSQGGDYSPNTF.

The rearrangement links TRBV6-1 to TRBJ1-3; no clear D gene. Per the germline V gene, CDR1 is MNHNS and CDR2 is SASEGT. The V end was cut by 1 base, the J end by 0 bases, with 7 bases between. The CDR3 sequence is 15 residues long. CDR3 sequence (DNA): TGTGCCAGCAGTGAAGTGAGGTCCTCTGGAAACACCATATATTTT. Its protein is CASSEVRSSGNTIYF.